The sequence of this TCR beta chain was determined in a study of blood T cell repertoires in COVID-19. Using immunoSEQ multiplex PCR, the repertoire was profiled, and TCRdb retains in-frame clones only, with some absent. Of 35,000 to 50,000 clones in the sample, 86% were seen once. The sequence came from a man in his sixties with active COVID-19. The sequencing input was peripheral blood.

For the CDR3, the DNA is TGTGCCAGCAGACTAACAGGGGTGGGCTATGGCTACACCTTC. Protein sequence: CASRLTGVGYGYTF. The V and J genes are TRBV5-4 and TRBJ1-2; 7 positions match TRBD1. J was trimmed by 4 bases and V by 5 bases; bases with no gene match: 8. Germline CDR1 is SGHNT and CDR2 is YYREEE (reference sequence). There are 14 residues in the CDR3.